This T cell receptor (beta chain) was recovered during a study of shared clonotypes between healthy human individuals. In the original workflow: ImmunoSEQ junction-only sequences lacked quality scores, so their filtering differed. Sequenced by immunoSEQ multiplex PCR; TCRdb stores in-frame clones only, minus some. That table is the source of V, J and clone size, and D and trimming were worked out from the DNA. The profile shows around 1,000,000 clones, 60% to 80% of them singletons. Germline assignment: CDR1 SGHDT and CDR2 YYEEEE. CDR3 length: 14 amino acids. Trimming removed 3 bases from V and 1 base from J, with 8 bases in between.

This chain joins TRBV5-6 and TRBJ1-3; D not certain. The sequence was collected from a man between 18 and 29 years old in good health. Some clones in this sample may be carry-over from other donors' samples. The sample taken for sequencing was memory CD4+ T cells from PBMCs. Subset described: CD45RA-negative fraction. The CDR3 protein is CASSSVRSGNTIYF. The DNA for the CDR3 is TGTGCCAGCAGCTCGGTGAGGTCTGGAAACACCATATATTTT. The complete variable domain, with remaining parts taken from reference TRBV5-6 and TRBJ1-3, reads DAGVTQSPTHLIKTRGQQVTLRCSPKSGHDTVSWYQQALGQGPQFIFQYYEEEERQRGNFPDRFSGHQFPNYSSELNVNALLLGDSALYLCASSSVRSGNTIYFGEGSWLTVV.